A single T cell receptor (beta chain) is shown here with its context. The antigen is unknown. This record belongs to a study of shared clonotypes between healthy human individuals. Study-level background: Sampling drew on donors who were a couple of women and a few men aged 18 to 49. Study-wide findings and caveats: Sharing across a few donors was seen in 4% to 6.5% of naive CD4 clonotypes.

There were no recent acute infections or vaccinations among the donors, who were healthy HIV-negative adults. The table came from immunoSEQ multiplex PCR; TCRdb's copy has only in-frame clones and leaves some out. The sample includes 2,500,000 or so clones, about 92% seen only once; the top ten take 0.14%. The clonotype was recovered from a man aged 18 to 29 in good health. The sample comprised naive CD4+ T cells sorted from blood. Subset in this sample: CD45RA+ positively selected.

CDR3 in DNA: TGTGCCAGCAGCCCAGGGGTAACAGGGGGGCGTTTCCCTGGGGCCAACGTCCTGACTTTC. This gives the protein CASSPGVTGGRFPGANVLTF. The chain combines TRBV14 with TRBJ2-6, with 8 nucleotides matching TRBD1. V lost 4 bases and J lost 2; bases outside the gene matches: 16. CDR3 size: 20 residues. CDR1 and CDR2 from the germline V gene are SGHDN and FVKESK.